Presented here are 3 T cell receptor beta chains from one specimen sequenced in a study of naive and memory T cell subsets. An equimolar mix of two oligonucleotides served as the beta constant-region primer for TRBC1 and TRBC2. MiXCR, applied by TCRdb to the UMI-ligation and nested PCR reads, yields one record per CDR3 protein. The sample lists 130,000 to 150,000 distinct CDR3 sequences, around 15% occurring once. The material sequenced was naive CD4+ T cells from blood. These receptors were taken from a human donor in good health.

This clonotype appeared a few times. V usage is TRBV28 and J usage is TRBJ2-7; D gene unclear. The CDR3 consists of 13 residues. The V end lost 6 bases, the J end lost 8 bases, and 17 bases lay between the germline ends. Germline V gene sequence: CDR1 MDHEN, CDR2 SYDVKM. The CDR3 bases are TGTGCCAGCAGCTCTCAACCGGAAGTAAAGCAGTACTTC. Translated: CASSSQPEVKQYF.

The rearrangement joins TRBV10-3 to TRBJ2-1; TRBD1 might be the D (5 bases). Trimming took 2 bases from V and 0 from J, leaving 11 bases between them. Germline V gene data show CDR1 as ENHRY and CDR2 as SYGVKD. The CDR3 runs to 16 residues. The CDR3 loop is CAISEVTESSYNEQFF. The CDR3 region has the DNA TGTGCCATCAGTGAGGTGACAGAAAGCTCCTACAATGAGCAGTTCTTC.

The chain uses TRBV5-1 and TRBJ2-4; D gene unclear. V was cut by 0 bases and J by 0 bases, with 4 bases left in between. The CDR3 extends over 14 amino acids. Germline V gene data show CDR1 as SGHRS and CDR2 as YFSETQ. The CDR3 DNA is TGCGCCAGCAGCTTGGACATAGCCAAAAACATTCAGTACTTC. Protein product: CASSLDIAKNIQYF.